This T cell receptor beta chain derives from a study of T cell responses to AZD1222 COVID-19 vaccine. Overall study: Researchers grouped second doses given at about 4 or about 12 weeks into one pool. Study-wide findings and caveats: Once two AZD1222 doses were given, Spike-specific TCR breadth and depth went up. Baseline seropositivity occurred in only 5 to 7 AZD1222 recipients.

In germline, CDR1 is MDHEN, CDR2 SYDVKM. Trimming shortened V by 4 bases and J by 0 bases, and 19 bases separated the two germline ends. The CDR3 is 19 residues long. Profiling relied on immunoSEQ multiplex PCR, and the TCRdb table lists in-frame clones only, not all of them. The data hold approximately 100,000 clones, with around 84% observed a single time. In the case of this clone: Its antigen is still unknown.

The sequences come from peripheral blood, collected on day 0 of AZD1222 vaccination. The TCR comes from an adult in good health. The V and J genes are TRBV28 and TRBJ2-6, with a possible D match to TRBD1 (5 bases). CDR3: CASSYLGWGSNSGANVLTF. The CDR3 DNA is TGTGCCAGCAGTTACCTCGGGTGGGGCTCTAACTCTGGGGCCAACGTCCTGACTTTC.